The 5 T cell receptor beta chains below come from one sample, sequenced in a study of blood T cell repertoires in COVID-19. Clones were read by immunoSEQ multiplex PCR, and TCRdb kept only the in-frame ones, dropping some. The data contain under 50,000 clones, roughly 90% of them singletons. The material sequenced was peripheral blood. The receptor set was obtained from a man between 65 and 80 years old with active COVID-19.

In its sample, this clone was seen a few times. The chain uses TRBV28 and TRBJ1-1; 7 bases agree with TRBD1. V lost 8 bases, J lost 0 bases, and 6 bases stayed unmatched. Germline CDR1 and CDR2: MDHEN and SYDVKM. The CDR3 has 14 residues. CDR3 in amino acids: CASGLGQLNTEAFF. For the CDR3, the DNA is TGTGCCAGCGGATTGGGACAGCTGAACACTGAAGCTTTCTTT.

The chain links TRBV6-2 or TRBV6-3 to TRBJ1-5, with TRBD1 as a possible D gene (5 bases). This CDR3 is built from 15 residues. The ends were cut back, 0 bases at V and 0 bases at J, with 6 bases in the middle. Germline CDR1 and CDR2: MNHEY and SVGEGT. CDR3 region: CASSYSQVSNQPQHF. The CDR3 DNA is TGTGCCAGCAGTTACTCACAGGTTAGCAATCAGCCCCAGCATTTT.

This rearrangement joins TRBV9 to TRBJ2-7, with 7 bases fitting TRBD1. CDR1 and CDR2 from the germline V gene are SGDLS and YYNGEE. V dropped 2 bases and J dropped 5; count of bases not matched to a gene: 13. There are 16 residues in the CDR3. The CDR3 DNA is TGTGCCAGCAGCGTGGGCTTAGGGGGCAGGCTGAACGAGCAGTACTTC. Translating gives CASSVGLGGRLNEQYF.

The V and J genes are TRBV30 and TRBJ1-3, with D maybe TRBD1 (5 bases). The CDR3 is 13 residues long. CDR1 is GTSNPN and CDR2 is SVGIG in the germline V gene (reference sequence). Trimming shortened V by 1 base and J by 2 bases, and 6 bases separated the two germline ends. In nucleotides, the CDR3 is TGTGCCTGGAGTGGCAGGGCTGGAAACACCATATATTTT. This gives the protein CAWSGRAGNTIYF. The full variable domain, rest sourced from reference TRBV30 and TRBJ1-3, is SQTIHQWPATLVQPVGSPLSLECTVEGTSNPNLYWYRQAAGRGLQLLFYSVGIGQISSEVPQNLSASRPQDRQFILSSKKLLLSDSGFYLCAWSGRAGNTIYFGEGSWLTVV.

The genes are TRBV10-2 and TRBJ2-7; perhaps TRBD1 as D (6 bases). The CDR3 runs to 13 residues. In germline, CDR1 is WSHSY, CDR2 SAAADI. V dropped 3 bases and J dropped 4 bases, with 10 bases sitting between them. The CDR3 here is CASSEGGEYEQYF. The CDR3 coding sequence is TGCGCCAGCAGTGAAGGGGGTGAGTACGAGCAGTACTTC.